This T cell receptor beta chain comes out of a study of beta chain features in type 1 diabetes. Since all of the isolated RNA was reverse transcribed, expressed TCRB transcripts were what got sequenced. Clones were sequenced by immunoSEQ multiplex PCR, and TCRdb holds only the in-frame ones, with some missing. The table shows more than 300,000 clones, with roughly 16% occurring only once. This clone was seen a handful of times. The CDR3 is 14 residues long. Between the trimmed V and J ends, which lost 8 bases and 0 bases, there was a span of 12 bases. The germline V gene has CDR1 SGHNT and CDR2 YYREEE (reference sequence).

The chain links TRBV5-4 to TRBJ1-3; D remains ambiguous. The sequenced material came from naive CD4+ T cells from blood. This TCR came from a woman aged 18-30 years in good health. As DNA, the CDR3 is TGTGCCAGTACCGACGGACTCTCTGGAAACACCATATATTTT. It yields the protein CASTDGLSGNTIYF.